These T cell receptor beta chains were read from a single sample in a study of neoadjuvant anti-PD-1 for oral cavity cancer. Assay used: immunoSEQ multiplex PCR; TCRdb lists only in-frame clones, some missing. The profile shows about 37,000 clones, roughly 35% of them singletons. The sample in question was tumor tissue, obtained after nivolumab (anti-PD-1) treatment. These receptors originate from a person aged 40 to 85 with oral cavity squamous cell carcinoma. CDR3s include the opening cysteine and the closing phenylalanine or tryptophan. A D gene is named only where the DNA matches it firmly. Clone size is stated in some rows and not others, as once, few, many or a class when expanded.

size	V	J	D	CDR3	DNA
.	TRBV5-1	TRBJ2-7	.	CASSLRGDRSYEQYF	TGCGCCAGCAGCTTGCGGGGGGACAGATCCTACGAGCAGTACTTC
.	TRBV4-1	TRBJ1-3	.	CASSQVQGGGNTIYF	TGCGCCAGCAGCCAAGTTCAGGGAGGGGGAAACACCATATATTTT
few	TRBV7-8	TRBJ2-7	.	CASSLRPGGGGSYEQYF	TGTGCCAGCAGCCTCCGACCCGGAGGGGGGGGTTCCTACGAGCAGTACTTC
many	TRBV28	TRBJ1-3	TRBD1	CASSLSDRGSGNTIYF	TGTGCCAGCAGTTTATCCGACAGGGGGTCGGGAAACACCATATATTTT
few	TRBV18	TRBJ1-5	.	CASSPVGGGNQPQHF	TGTGCCAGCTCACCAGTGGGAGGGGGCAATCAGCCCCAGCATTTT
.	TRBV4-1	TRBJ1-2	.	CASSPSGGATNYGYTF	TGCGCCAGCAGCCCTTCGGGGGGGGCAACTAACTATGGCTACACCTTC
.	TRBV30	TRBJ1-4	.	CAWNRNEKLFF	TGTGCCTGGAACAGGAATGAAAAACTGTTTTTT
few	TRBV20-1	TRBJ2-1	.	CSAYYNEQFF	TGCAGTGCTTACTACAATGAGCAGTTCTTC
.	TRBV9	TRBJ1-5	.	CASSVRHQPQHF	TGTGCCAGCAGCGTTCGGCATCAGCCCCAGCATTTT
.	TRBV5-1	TRBJ1-3	.	CASSLLQGGGNTIYF	TGCGCCAGCAGCTTGTTACAGGGTGGTGGAAACACCATATATTTT
many	TRBV6-4	TRBJ2-2	.	CASSDSYTGELFF	TGTGCCAGCAGTGACTCTTACACCGGGGAGCTGTTTTTT
.	TRBV7-3	TRBJ1-5	.	CASSFTSNQPQHF	TGTGCCAGCAGCTTTACGAGCAATCAGCCCCAGCATTTT
few	TRBV6-5	TRBJ1-4	TRBD1	CASSYHSDRGNEKLFF	TGTGCCAGCAGTTACCACTCGGACAGGGGAAATGAAAAACTGTTTTTT
.	TRBV9	TRBJ2-2	.	CASSAQQRSGELFF	TGTGCCAGCAGCGCTCAACAGCGGAGCGGGGAGCTGTTTTTT
few	TRBV27	TRBJ2-2	.	CASSSTRTANTGELFF	TGTGCCAGCAGTTCTACCCGGACAGCGAACACCGGGGAGCTGTTTTTT
.	TRBV20-1	TRBJ1-4	.	CSAGEREKLFF	TGCAGTGCCGGGGAGAGGGAAAAACTGTTTTTT
.	TRBV4-1	TRBJ1-2	.	CASSQDWGGYTF	TGCGCCAGCAGCCAAGATTGGGGCGGCTACACCTTC
.	TRBV7-2	TRBJ2-7	TRBD1	CASSLTGQGFYEQYF	TGTGCCAGCAGCTTAACGGGACAGGGGTTTTACGAGCAGTACTTC
.	TRBV11-2	TRBJ2-5	TRBD2	CASSLHGLAGVQETQYF	TGTGCCAGCAGCTTACACGGACTAGCGGGGGTCCAAGAGACCCAGTACTTC
.	TRBV30	TRBJ2-1	.	CAWSVQADYNEQFF	TGTGCCTGGAGTGTACAGGCAGATTACAATGAGCAGTTCTTC
.	TRBV10-2	TRBJ1-3	.	CASRDITGNTIYF	TGCGCCAGCCGGGACATCACTGGAAACACCATATATTTT
.	TRBV10-3	TRBJ2-7	.	CAISEMPYEQYF	TGTGCCATCAGTGAGATGCCTTACGAGCAGTACTTC
.	TRBV19	TRBJ2-7	TRBD1	CASGQGSYEQYF	TGTGCCAGTGGACAGGGGAGCTACGAGCAGTACTTC
.	TRBV5-6	TRBJ2-3	TRBD1	CASSTPDRGSTDTQYF	TGTGCCAGCAGCACTCCCGACAGGGGAAGCACAGATACGCAGTATTTT
.	TRBV7-3	TRBJ2-1	.	CASSLAVGSSYNEQFF	TGTGCCAGCAGCTTAGCGGTCGGGAGCTCCTACAATGAGCAGTTCTTC
many	TRBV2	TRBJ1-5	.	CASSDYRVPSNQPQHF	TGTGCCAGCAGTGATTACCGGGTCCCTAGCAATCAGCCCCAGCATTTT